One sample yielded the 5 T cell receptor beta chains listed below, sequenced in a study of OX40 agonist ivuxolimab in advanced cancers. The repertoire was sequenced with immunoSEQ multiplex PCR; TCRdb's copy has only in-frame clones and lacks some. The profile shows about 28,000 clones, more than 90% of them singletons. Sequencing was performed on CD4+ or CD8+ T cells sorted from blood, taken in a trial of the OX40 agonist ivuxolimab. The receptors were sampled from an adult with an advanced solid tumor such as melanoma, head and neck, liver or kidney cancer.

The chain links TRBV7-9 to TRBJ2-1; D is unresolved. The V end lost 1 base, the J end lost 11 bases, and 12 bases lay between the germline ends. There are 13 residues in the CDR3. In germline, CDR1 is SEHNR, CDR2 FQNEAQ (reference sequence). The CDR3 here is CASSLDTLEKQFF. The CDR3 DNA reads TGTGCCAGCAGCTTAGATACGCTGGAGAAGCAGTTCTTC.

The chain couples TRBV10-2 to TRBJ2-5; TRBD1 agrees at 7 bases. In germline, CDR1 is WSHSY, CDR2 SAAADI. V lost 5 bases to trimming and J lost 2 bases; unmatched junction nucleotides: 5. This CDR3 has 14 amino acids. CDR3 residues: CASSHWTGQETQYF. The CDR3 coding sequence is TGCGCCAGCAGTCACTGGACAGGTCAAGAGACCCAGTACTTC.

The CDR3 sequence: CASKLNYEQYF. CDR3 DNA: TGTGCCAGCAAGCTTAATTACGAGCAGTACTTC. The chain combines TRBV11-2 with TRBJ2-7; no clear D. CDR1 and CDR2 (germline): SGHAT, FQNNGV. V was pared by 7 bases and J by 4 bases, with 8 bases between. The CDR3 extends over 11 amino acids.

The chain couples TRBV18 to TRBJ2-1; 8 bases are shared with TRBD2. V was clipped by 6 bases and J by 7 bases; unmatched bases: 8. Germline V lookup: CDR1 KGHSH, CDR2 LQKENI. The CDR3 length is 14 residues. The CDR3 DNA follows: TGTGCCAGCTCTGGTGTGTCGGGAGGGAATGAGCAGTTCTTC. It yields the protein CASSGVSGGNEQFF.

The chain links TRBV19 to TRBJ2-1; TRBD2 agrees at 10 bases. CDR1 and CDR2 (germline): LNHDA, SQIVND (reference sequence). V lost 4 bases and J lost 8; bases outside the gene matches: 8. The CDR3 extends over 15 amino acids. This chain's CDR3 is CASSTASGSGYEQFF. In nucleotides, the CDR3 is TGTGCCAGTAGTACTGCTAGCGGGAGTGGCTATGAGCAGTTCTTC.